This is a list of T cell receptor beta chains from one sample in a study of T cell responses to AZD1222 COVID-19 vaccine. Clones were read by immunoSEQ multiplex PCR, and TCRdb kept only the in-frame ones, dropping some. The sample holds 100,000 to 150,000 clones; about 89% are singletons and the top ten take less than 11%. Specimen: peripheral blood, collected on day 0 of AZD1222 vaccination. These receptors came from an adult in good health. Both conserved end residues are part of each CDR3. Fields, in order: V gene, J gene, CDR3 protein.

>TRBV7-2|TRBJ2-1
CASSLPGLNEQFF
>TRBV29-1|TRBJ2-2
CSVDRGGTGELFF
>TRBV27|TRBJ2-1
CASSLSGGASYNEQFF
>TRBV11-1|TRBJ2-1
CATSRGVSYNEQFF
>TRBV7-8|TRBJ2-7
CASSLGTGGIYEQYF
>TRBV7-2|TRBJ2-4
CASSPDRGQLNIQYF
>TRBV24-1|TRBJ2-7
CATSDPTSGSNNEQYF
>TRBV10-3|TRBJ1-4
CATLSRDRGGKGEKLFF
>TRBV7-9|TRBJ1-6
CASSLGAGDGDSPLHF
>TRBV5-6|TRBJ2-7
CASSLQGGVEQYF
>TRBV27|TRBJ2-7
CASSLSVRSYEQYF
>TRBV5-1|TRBJ1-4
CASSSPGQDEKLFF
>TRBV28|TRBJ1-5
CASSLYGGGNQPQHF
>TRBV7-9|TRBJ2-1
CASSLSLAGSYNEQFF
>TRBV30|TRBJ1-1
CAWLSPDYRAEAFF
>TRBV30|TRBJ1-4
CAWSVLTVGEKLFF
>TRBV28|TRBJ2-3
CASSFGGTDTQYF
>TRBV9|TRBJ2-5
CASSVGVGETQYF
>TRBV2|TRBJ2-7
CASSVRISYEQYF
>TRBV5-1|TRBJ1-1
CASSLISVTEAFF
>TRBV5-1|TRBJ2-5
CASSLGGGETQYF
>TRBV6-5|TRBJ1-5
CASSYSSQANQPQHF
>TRBV30|TRBJ1-6
CAWSVQGPRPNSPLHF
>TRBV28|TRBJ2-7
CASSFPPGQGYEQYF
>TRBV30|TRBJ2-3
CAWSPGTGWPDTQYF
>TRBV9|TRBJ2-5
CASSVPGRETQYF
>TRBV5-6|TRBJ2-5
CASSFEDRGYQETQYF
>TRBV6-5|TRBJ2-7
CASSSLGGSPYEQYF
>TRBV28|TRBJ2-6
CASAGNRALSGANVLTF
>TRBV10-3|TRBJ1-2
CAINENWGSNYGYTF
>TRBV15|TRBJ1-1
CATSRDGNTEAFF
>TRBV9|TRBJ2-2
CASSLWTSGGTGELFF
>TRBV11-2|TRBJ2-3
CASSPRGQGLPDTQYF
>TRBV2|TRBJ2-3
CASRDPGQGTDTQYF
>TRBV27|TRBJ2-7
CASGNRGSYEQYF
>TRBV5-1|TRBJ2-1
CASSPRERRDNEQFF
>TRBV7-2|TRBJ2-7
CASSPGLPVYEQYF
>TRBV7-9|TRBJ1-5
CASSSSSIRGQPQHF
>TRBV24-1|TRBJ2-3
CATSVTGADTQYF
>TRBV19|TRBJ1-1
CASSTRGTEAFF
>TRBV19|TRBJ2-1
CASRTNFLAGTYNEQFF
>TRBV27|TRBJ2-7
CASSTTGTGLYEQYF
>TRBV9|TRBJ2-7
CASSVTSGGPFDYEQYF
>TRBV29-1|TRBJ2-5
CSVEVVQRETQYF
>TRBV15|TRBJ2-5
CATSREGSSSTGQETQYF
>TRBV19|TRBJ1-1
CASSYPTLTEAFF
>TRBV5-1|TRBJ2-2
CASSLPVANTGELFF
>TRBV15|TRBJ1-3
CATSRGGGGDTIYF
>TRBV3-1/TRBV3-2|TRBJ2-7
CASSQAGWYEQYF
>TRBV5-1|TRBJ1-4
CASSSDGGSYEKLFF
>TRBV5-4|TRBJ2-2
CASSPETGTGGDGELFF
>TRBV2|TRBJ2-7
CASRARATYEQYF
>TRBV9|TRBJ1-3
CASSAGRDISGNTIYF
>TRBV5-1|TRBJ2-2
CASSLASRGNTGELFF